The rows below give T cell receptor beta chains drawn from one sample of a study of identical twins. A single record per CDR3 protein comes from TCRdb applying MiXCR to the 5' RACE reads. The sample gives around 480,000 distinct CDR3 sequences, roughly an eighth of which show up once; 0.8% to 1% is in the top ten. The sample also formed part of further work on yellow fever vaccine responses in identical twins.

Sequencing input: CD4+ T cells sorted from blood. The source of these receptors is a woman younger than 30 in good health. Both conserved end residues are part of each CDR3. A D gene is named only where the DNA matches it firmly. Expanded clones get a size class; other rows say once, few or many, or leave the size out.

>TRBJ2-3|few|TRBD2|TRBV12-3/TRBV12-4
TGTGCCAGCCGCGCGCGGGAGTGGGGAGATACGCAGTATTTT
CASRAREWGDTQYF
>TRBJ2-3|many|TRBD2|TRBV20-1
TGCAGGACCCCCAGGCGGGAGGAGACAGATACGCAGTATTTT
CRTPRREETDTQYF
>TRBJ2-7|many|TRBD1|TRBV4-1
TGCGCCAGCAGCCAAGATAGGGGGCACTACGAGCAGTACTTC
CASSQDRGHYEQYF
>TRBJ2-2|many|.|TRBV7-8
TGTGCCAGCAGACAAAATAAGAACGGGGAGCTGTTTTTT
CASRQNKNGELFF
>TRBJ2-7|.|.|TRBV29-1
TGCAGCGTTGATAAGGGGGGCGGGCACGAGCAGTACTTC
CSVDKGGGHEQYF
>TRBJ1-5|few|.|TRBV5-8
TGTGCCAGCAGCTTCGCAGGGCTGAGCAATCAGCCCCAGCATTTT
CASSFAGLSNQPQHF
>TRBJ1-5|.|.|TRBV4-2
TGTGCCAGCAGCCAAGATAGGGCAGGTCCTTTAAGGTCCCAGCATTTT
CASSQDRAGPLRSQHF
>TRBJ2-7|.|TRBD2|TRBV3-1
TGTGCCAGTAGGCGGGGGAGCTCCTACGAGCAGTACTTC
CASRRGSSYEQYF
>TRBJ1-2|.|.|TRBV27
TGTGCCAGCAGTACCTCCCGGGGCGGGGTAGGCTACACCTTC
CASSTSRGGVGYTF
>TRBJ2-1|.|.|TRBV18
TGTGCCAGCTCACCAATTAGTGGCTCCTACAATGAGCAGTTCTTC
CASSPISGSYNEQFF
>TRBJ1-3|few|.|TRBV3-1
TGTGCCAGCAGCCAAGAGTTGGGTGCTGGAAACACCATATATTTT
CASSQELGAGNTIYF
>TRBJ2-1|few|TRBD1|TRBV20-1
TGCAGTGCTGGACAGGGACCTTACGGTGAGCAGTTCTTC
CSAGQGPYGEQFF
>TRBJ2-7|many|TRBD1|TRBV29-1
TGCAGCGTAGGGGGCCGAATGACCTACGAGCAGTACTTC
CSVGGRMTYEQYF
>TRBJ2-1|many|TRBD1|TRBV20-1
TGCAGTGCTAGAAGGACAGGGGGCCGTAGTGAGCAGTTCTTC
CSARRTGGRSEQFF
>TRBJ1-1|few|.|TRBV29-1
TGCAGCGGGGGGGGAGGGAGACCAGACACTGAAGCTTTCTTT
CSGGGGRPDTEAFF
>TRBJ2-3|few|.|TRBV9
TGTGCCAGCAGCGTAGTAGGGGGGCCTAGCACAGATACGCAGTATTTT
CASSVVGGPSTDTQYF
>TRBJ2-1|.|.|TRBV20-1
TGCAGTGCTATCGGGGGCCCGTCCTACAATGAGCAGTTCTTC
CSAIGGPSYNEQFF
>TRBJ2-5|.|TRBD1|TRBV11-1
TGTGCCAGCAGCCAGGGGGACAGGGGGATTCAAGAGACCCAGTACTTC
CASSQGDRGIQETQYF
>TRBJ2-2|many|.|TRBV5-1
TGCGCCAGCAGCTCACGTCAGGGAACCGGGGAGCTGTTTTTT
CASSSRQGTGELFF
>TRBJ2-7|many|TRBD1|TRBV27
TGTGCCAGCAGTTTAGCCCGGGACAGGGGGTACGAGCAGTACTTC
CASSLARDRGYEQYF
>TRBJ2-5|.|TRBD2|TRBV4-2
TGTGCCAGCAGCGAAGGACTAGCGGGAGAGACCCAGTACTTC
CASSEGLAGETQYF
>TRBJ2-1|few|TRBD2|TRBV14
TGTGCCAGCAGCCAAGACTGGCTAGCGGGAGTCAATGAGCAGTTCTTC
CASSQDWLAGVNEQFF
>TRBJ2-3|.|TRBD2|TRBV20-1
TGCAGTGCTAGAGTTCGTGGGAGGGCCTCATTAGATACGCAGTATTTT
CSARVRGRASLDTQYF
>TRBJ2-7|many|.|TRBV6-4
TGTGCCAGCAGTGACACTACCTGTCCCTACGAGCAGTACTTC
CASSDTTCPYEQYF
>TRBJ2-3|many|TRBD2|TRBV12-3/TRBV12-4
TGTGCCAGCACCTTTCTAGCGGGGGGGCGTAATACGCAGTATTTT
CASTFLAGGRNTQYF
>TRBJ2-5|.|.|TRBV12-3/TRBV12-4
TGTGCCAGCAGTGATACAGGGAGGGAGACCCAGTACTTC
CASSDTGRETQYF
>TRBJ2-5|.|.|TRBV28
TGTGCCAGCAGTTCGCGACAGGGAGGTTTGGAGACCCAGTACTTC
CASSSRQGGLETQYF
>TRBJ2-7|many|.|TRBV29-1
TGCAGCGTTGGAGGACCCCGGTTGTCGGGCGAGCAGTACTTC
CSVGGPRLSGEQYF